The clone carrying this TCR beta chain was counted at least ten times. The antigen remains undetermined. The record originates from a study of neurological immune-mediated disorders. Study conclusions and caveats: Multiple sclerosis patients had less TCR clonal expansion than even healthy controls, unlike HTLV-1-associated myelopathy.

The CDR3 sequence is 16 residues long. CDR1 ENHRY and CDR2 SYGVKD come from the germline V gene. Trimming pared 0 bases from V and 1 base from J, leaving 13 bases between. Each CDR3 protein gets one entry after TCRdb re-called the 5' RACE reads with MiXCR. In the table there are tens of thousands of distinct CDR3 sequences, approximately 10% of which are singletons. Volunteers from a blood bank in Maryland, USA, made up the healthy controls. For the unsorted libraries, 2 million PBMCs stored at -80 C served as input. Sequencing input: PBMCs. The V gene is TRBV10-3, the J gene TRBJ2-7; maybe TRBD2 (7 bases). This TCR derives from a man between 35 and 55 years old in good health. The CDR3 loop reads CAISESGGGLSYEQYF. The CDR3 DNA sequence: TGTGCCATCAGTGAGTCGGGCGGGGGCCTTTCCTACGAGCAGTACTTC.